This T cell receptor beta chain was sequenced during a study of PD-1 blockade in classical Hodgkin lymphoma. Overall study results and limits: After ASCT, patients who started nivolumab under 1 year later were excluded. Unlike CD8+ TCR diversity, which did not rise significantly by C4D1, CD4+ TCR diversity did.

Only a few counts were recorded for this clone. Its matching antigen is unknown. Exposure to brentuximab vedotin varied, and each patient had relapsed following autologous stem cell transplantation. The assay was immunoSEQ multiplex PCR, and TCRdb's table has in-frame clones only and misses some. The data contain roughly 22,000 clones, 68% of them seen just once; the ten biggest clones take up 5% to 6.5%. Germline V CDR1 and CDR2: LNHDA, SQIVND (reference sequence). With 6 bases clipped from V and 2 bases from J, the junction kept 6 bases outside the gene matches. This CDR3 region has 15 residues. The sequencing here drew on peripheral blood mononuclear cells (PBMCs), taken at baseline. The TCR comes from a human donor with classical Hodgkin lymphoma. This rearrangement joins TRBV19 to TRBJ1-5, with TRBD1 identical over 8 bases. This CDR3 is CASRTGANGNQPQHF. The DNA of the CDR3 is TGTGCCAGTAGGACAGGGGCGAATGGCAATCAGCCCCAGCATTTT.